This is a list of T cell receptor beta chains from one sample in a study of patients and donors after allogeneic stem cell transplantation. TCRdb re-called the RT-PCR reads with MiXCR, one entry per CDR3 protein. The sample yields 25,000 or so distinct CDR3 sequences, about 30% seen once. Sequenced sample: blood, either unsorted or a sorted T cell fraction (not recorded which). Every receptor here comes from a human donor who was either an allogeneic HSCT recipient or a stem cell or donor lymphocyte infusion donor (not recorded which). It is not recorded whose cells these are; they may come from a transplant donor. CDR3s include the opening cysteine and the closing phenylalanine or tryptophan. The order of the fields is CDR3 protein, CDR3 DNA, J gene, V gene, D gene, clone size. D genes are given only for firm matches. Clone size appears in some rows only: once, few, many, or a class for an expanded clone.

cdr3_aa: CASSYSRTSPLHF
cdr3_nt: TGTGCCAGCAGTTACTCCCGAACTTCACCCCTCCACTTT
j_call: TRBJ1-6
v_call: TRBV7-3
d_call: .
clone_size: many

cdr3_aa: CASVDRGRGGYTF
cdr3_nt: TGTGCCAGCGTAGATCGGGGGCGGGGTGGCTACACCTTC
j_call: TRBJ1-2
v_call: TRBV7-3
d_call: .
clone_size: .

cdr3_aa: CASSRTSGGSFREQFF
cdr3_nt: TGCGCCAGCAGCCGGACTAGCGGGGGGAGCTTCAGGGAGCAGTTCTTC
j_call: TRBJ2-1
v_call: TRBV5-1
d_call: TRBD2
clone_size: .

cdr3_aa: CSARDLHRANEQFF
cdr3_nt: TGCAGTGCTAGAGATCTTCACCGGGCAAATGAGCAGTTCTTC
j_call: TRBJ2-1
v_call: TRBV20-1
d_call: .
clone_size: .

cdr3_aa: CASSVGSGVLTDTQYF
cdr3_nt: TGTGCCAGCAGCGTAGGTAGCGGGGTGCTCACAGATACGCAGTATTTT
j_call: TRBJ2-3
v_call: TRBV9
d_call: TRBD2
clone_size: .

cdr3_aa: CASSLVVRSSDTQYF
cdr3_nt: TGCGCCAGCAGCTTGGTTGTCAGGTCTTCAGATACGCAGTATTTT
j_call: TRBJ2-3
v_call: TRBV5-1
d_call: .
clone_size: .

cdr3_aa: CAIGTRHDNQETQYF
cdr3_nt: TGTGCCATCGGCACACGGCATGACAACCAAGAGACCCAGTACTTC
j_call: TRBJ2-5
v_call: TRBV10-3
d_call: .
clone_size: once

cdr3_aa: CASSLEGQGVFPLFSPLHF
cdr3_nt: TGCGCCAGCAGCTTGGAGGGACAGGGCGTTTTCCCCCTATTTTCACCCCTCCACTTT
j_call: TRBJ1-6
v_call: TRBV5-1
d_call: TRBD1
clone_size: .

cdr3_aa: CASSKEGYEPQHF
cdr3_nt: TGTGCCAGCAGCAAAGAAGGGTATGAGCCCCAGCATTTT
j_call: TRBJ1-5
v_call: TRBV21-1
d_call: .
clone_size: few

cdr3_aa: CASSQATGRGNSPLHF
cdr3_nt: TGTGCCAGCAGCCAGGCCACAGGGCGGGGGAATTCACCCCTCCACTTT
j_call: TRBJ1-6
v_call: TRBV4-2
d_call: .
clone_size: .

cdr3_aa: CASSSSWGSGYGYTF
cdr3_nt: TGTGCCAGCAGTTCCAGCTGGGGGAGTGGGTATGGCTACACCTTC
j_call: TRBJ1-2
v_call: TRBV6-6
d_call: .
clone_size: once

cdr3_aa: CASSYSRGNTIYF
cdr3_nt: TGTGCCAGCAGTTACTCCCGTGGAAACACCATATATTTT
j_call: TRBJ1-3
v_call: TRBV6-5
d_call: .
clone_size: few

cdr3_aa: CASSLGTGYTEAFF
cdr3_nt: TGCGCCAGCAGCCTCGGGACAGGGTACACTGAAGCTTTCTTT
j_call: TRBJ1-1
v_call: TRBV5-1
d_call: TRBD1
clone_size: .

cdr3_aa: CASSQDATGGGYTF
cdr3_nt: TGTGCCAGCAGCCAAGATGCTACAGGGGGTGGCTACACCTTC
j_call: TRBJ1-2
v_call: TRBV4-2
d_call: TRBD1
clone_size: .

cdr3_aa: CASSLAWTDTQYF
cdr3_nt: TGTGCCAGCAGCTTAGCGTGGACAGATACGCAGTATTTT
j_call: TRBJ2-3
v_call: TRBV7-2
d_call: .
clone_size: .

cdr3_aa: CATSINRGTGELFF
cdr3_nt: TGTGCCACCAGCATAAACAGGGGAACCGGGGAGCTGTTTTTT
j_call: TRBJ2-2
v_call: TRBV15
d_call: TRBD1
clone_size: many

cdr3_aa: CASSLSSNTGELFF
cdr3_nt: TGTGCCAGCAGTTTAAGTTCGAACACCGGGGAGCTGTTTTTT
j_call: TRBJ2-2
v_call: TRBV27
d_call: .
clone_size: .

cdr3_aa: CASSLTGRQQYNEQFF
cdr3_nt: TGTGCCAGCAGCTTAACCGGGAGACAGCAATACAATGAGCAGTTCTTC
j_call: TRBJ2-1
v_call: TRBV7-3
d_call: .
clone_size: .

cdr3_aa: CASSLEAGEAFF
cdr3_nt: TGTGCCAGCAGCTTAGAGGCAGGGGAAGCTTTCTTT
j_call: TRBJ1-1
v_call: TRBV7-9
d_call: .
clone_size: few

cdr3_aa: CASSSPAGVTDTQYF
cdr3_nt: TGTGCCAGCAGCTCCCCAGCGGGGGTTACAGATACGCAGTATTTT
j_call: TRBJ2-3
v_call: TRBV7-2
d_call: TRBD2
clone_size: medium-sized

cdr3_aa: CASSVGPSANEKLFF
cdr3_nt: TGTGCCAGCAGCGTAGGGCCTTCGGCTAATGAAAAACTGTTTTTT
j_call: TRBJ1-4
v_call: TRBV9
d_call: .
clone_size: .

cdr3_aa: CASSVSSGTGPYNEQFF
cdr3_nt: TGTGCCAGCAGCGTCAGTTCCGGGACAGGTCCCTACAATGAGCAGTTCTTC
j_call: TRBJ2-1
v_call: TRBV9
d_call: TRBD1
clone_size: .

cdr3_aa: CSVEVNTEAFF
cdr3_nt: TGCAGCGTTGAGGTCAACACTGAAGCTTTCTTT
j_call: TRBJ1-1
v_call: TRBV29-1
d_call: .
clone_size: .

cdr3_aa: CASSFNREGTQYF
cdr3_nt: TGTGCCAGCAGTTTTAACAGGGAGGGGACCCAGTACTTC
j_call: TRBJ2-5
v_call: TRBV12-3/TRBV12-4
d_call: .
clone_size: .

cdr3_aa: CASSLEGKNTEAFF
cdr3_nt: TGTGCCAGCAGTTTGGAGGGAAAGAACACTGAAGCTTTCTTT
j_call: TRBJ1-1
v_call: TRBV12-3/TRBV12-4
d_call: .
clone_size: .

cdr3_aa: CASSVRAGPTDTQYF
cdr3_nt: TGTGCCAGCAGCGTTCGCGCAGGGCCCACAGATACGCAGTATTTT
j_call: TRBJ2-3
v_call: TRBV14
d_call: .
clone_size: .

cdr3_aa: CASSSLYYRTDTQYF
cdr3_nt: TGTGCCAGCAGTTCCCTATACTATCGCACAGATACGCAGTATTTT
j_call: TRBJ2-3
v_call: TRBV12-3/TRBV12-4
d_call: .
clone_size: .

cdr3_aa: CSVGVTDTQYF
cdr3_nt: TGCAGCGTTGGAGTCACAGATACGCAGTATTTT
j_call: TRBJ2-3
v_call: TRBV29-1
d_call: .
clone_size: few